Following are 18 T cell receptor beta chains from one sample sequenced in a study of OX40 agonist ivuxolimab in advanced cancers. The repertoire was sequenced with immunoSEQ multiplex PCR; TCRdb's copy has only in-frame clones and lacks some. The sample has about 80,000 clones, around 87% seen once. The specimen was CD4+ or CD8+ T cells sorted from blood, collected in a trial of the OX40 agonist ivuxolimab. These receptors were obtained from an adult with an advanced solid tumor such as melanoma, head and neck, liver or kidney cancer.

This clone was picked up a small number of times. The CDR3 DNA reads as TGTGCCAGCAGGGAGTCGGGAGAGACCCAGTACTTC. It translates to CASRESGETQYF. This chain connects TRBV6-1 to TRBJ2-5; no firm D call. The CDR3 has 12 residues. The germline V gene encodes CDR1 MNHNS and CDR2 SASEGT. Trimming took off 6 bases at V and 4 bases at J, with 9 bases between the two ends.

The chain employs TRBV5-8 and TRBJ1-5; 7 nucleotides agree with TRBD1. The junction had 5 bases not matched to a gene; V was cut back by 0 bases and J by 2 bases. The germline gives CDR1 SGHTS, CDR2 YDEGEE. The CDR3 is made up of 16 amino acids. The CDR3 nucleotides read TGTGCCAGCAGCTTGGAGGGCAGGGGGGGCAATCAGCCCCAGCATTTT. Translated, it gives CASSLEGRGGNQPQHF. The whole variable domain, remainder taken from reference TRBV5-8 and TRBJ1-5, is EAGVTQSPTHLIKTRGQQATLRCSPISGHTSVYWYQQALGLGLQFLLWYDEGEERNRGNFPPRFSGRQFPNYSSELNVNALELEDSALYLCASSLEGRGGNQPQHFGDGTRLSIL.

V and J are TRBV11-3 and TRBJ2-2; perhaps TRBD2 as D (5 bases). This CDR3 comprises 16 residues. V was shortened by 5 bases and J by 4 bases, with 17 bases between the two germline ends. In germline, CDR1 is SGHNT, CDR2 YENEEA. The CDR3 spells CASSHGVVGATGELFF. CDR3 nucleotides: TGTGCCAGCAGCCACGGGGTTGTAGGCGCCACCGGGGAGCTGTTTTTT.

V gene TRBV6-5 combines with J gene TRBJ1-1; D not resolved. Germline CDR1 is MNHEY and CDR2 is SVGAGI. The CDR3 sequence is 15 residues long. V lost 6 bases, J lost 0 bases, and 14 bases lay in between. Here the CDR3 DNA reads TGTGCCAGCAGGAAACTGGGTGGCATGAACACTGAAGCTTTCTTT. Its protein product is CASRKLGGMNTEAFF.

To note about this clone: The same CDR3 also results from other DNA sequences found in this sample. This chain joins TRBV28 and TRBJ1-5, with a tentative D call TRBD1 (5 bases). This CDR3 has 14 residues. V lost 4 bases to trimming and J lost 7 bases, with 14 bases between them. The germline V gene has CDR1 MDHEN and CDR2 SYDVKM. This chain's CDR3 is CASSSPAGGQPQHF. CDR3 in DNA: TGTGCCAGCAGTTCCCCTGCGGGGGGGCAGCCCCAGCATTTT.

The chain combines TRBV6-6 with TRBJ1-2; D not resolved. This CDR3 is built from 13 residues. Trimming left V 6 bases short and J 0 bases short, with 8 bases between. Per the germline V gene, CDR1 is MNHNY and CDR2 is SVGAGI (reference sequence). This chain's CDR3 is CASRKGANYGYTF. CDR3 sequence (DNA): TGTGCCAGCAGAAAGGGAGCTAACTATGGCTACACCTTC.

V is TRBV5-1 and J is TRBJ2-5; D perhaps matches TRBD2 (5 bases). The closer fit of TRBJ2-7 to the DNA end suggests the J call may be wrong. The CDR3 has 13 amino acids. The V gene's germline CDR1 is SGHRS and CDR2 YFSETQ. The chain's CDR3 is CASRRDSSYEQYF. CDR3 nucleotides: TGCGCCAGCAGGAGGGATTCATCCTACGAGCAGTACTTC.

This chain connects TRBV7-9 to TRBJ2-2; maybe TRBD1 (6 bases). V was cut by 5 bases and J by 5 bases, with 9 bases left in between. This CDR3 contains 13 residues. The V gene's germline CDR1 is SEHNR and CDR2 FQNEAQ (reference sequence). The CDR3 spells CASSHTGTGELFF. The CDR3 DNA reads as TGTGCCAGCAGCCATACAGGGACCGGGGAGCTGTTTTTT.

The chain is built from TRBV9 and TRBJ1-1; D gene uncertain. CDR3 length equals 15 residues. V lost 3 bases to trimming and J lost 8 bases, with 20 bases between them. Germline CDR1 SGDLS, CDR2 YYNGEE. CDR3 sequence: CASSALSGRSSEAFF. DNA for the CDR3: TGTGCCAGCAGCGCCCTATCGGGTAGATCGTCCGAAGCTTTCTTT.

The chain carries TRBV7-2 and TRBJ2-2, with TRBD2 identical over 16 bases. V was clipped by 1 base and J by 6 bases; unmatched bases: 5. The CDR3 spans 18 residues. Germline values: CDR1 SGHTA, CDR2 FQGNSA. The CDR3 coding sequence is TGTGCCAGCAGCTTAGGGGGGACTAGCGGGAGGGCGGCCGGGGAGCTGTTTTTT. Protein product: CASSLGGTSGRAAGELFF.

The CDR3: CASSPHGGGPWDTQYF. CDR3 in DNA: TGTGCCAGCAGCCCCCACGGGGGAGGACCGTGGGATACGCAGTATTTT. J is TRBJ2-3 and V is TRBV7-9; a weak D match, TRBD2 (6 bases). CDR1 and CDR2 from the germline V gene are SEHNR and FQNEAQ (reference sequence). The CDR3 has 16 amino acids. V shed 5 bases and J shed 6 bases, with 21 bases lying between them.

V is TRBV28 and J is TRBJ2-4; 15 nucleotides align to TRBD2. Germline V gives CDR1 MDHEN, CDR2 SYDVKM. V trimming: 6 bases; J trimming: 3 bases; junction bases outside the gene matches: 6. The CDR3 runs to 17 residues. CDR3 DNA sequence: TGTGCCAGCAGCCCCACGGGACTAGCGGGGGGCAAAAACATTCAGTACTTC. Protein: CASSPTGLAGGKNIQYF.

This clone has a handful of counts. This chain joins TRBV7-3 and TRBJ1-1, with 7 nucleotides matching TRBD1. This CDR3 has 14 residues. Losses at the gene ends were 3 bases for V and 4 bases for J; bases not matched to a gene: 5. Germline-derived CDR1 and CDR2 are SGHTA and FQGTGA. Here the CDR3 DNA reads TGTGCCAGCAGCTTTGACAGGGTTGGCACTGAAGCTTTCTTT. As protein: CASSFDRVGTEAFF.

The chain's CDR3 is CASSLYPGWTGELFF. The CDR3 bases are TGTGCCAGCAGCTTATATCCGGGCTGGACCGGGGAGCTGTTTTTT. This chain links TRBV7-2 with TRBJ2-2; no firm D call. This CDR3 region has 15 residues. The germline V and J ends were trimmed by 2 bases and 5 bases, with 12 bases remaining between them. The germline CDR1 and CDR2 sequences are SGHTA and FQGNSA.

The chain recombines TRBV5-4 with TRBJ1-4, with TRBD1 as a possible D gene (5 bases). V was pared by 2 bases and J by 2 bases, with 7 bases between. The CDR3 consists of 14 residues. CDR1 is SGHNT and CDR2 is YYREEE in the germline V gene (reference sequence). CDR3 coding DNA: TGTGCCAGCAGCTTCGGGGGGACTAATGAAAAACTGTTTTTT. Its protein product is CASSFGGTNEKLFF.

The rearrangement links TRBV7-6 to TRBJ2-3; 9 bases are a match to TRBD1. The CDR3 runs to 16 residues. From germline, CDR1 is SGHVS and CDR2 FNYEAQ. V lost 5 bases, J lost 0 bases, and 6 bases stayed unmatched. The CDR3 bases are TGTGCCAGCAGCGCGGGGACAGGGATGAGCACAGATACGCAGTATTTT. Protein product: CASSAGTGMSTDTQYF.

This clone came up a few times. The chain links TRBV2 to TRBJ1-5, with 8 positions matching TRBD1. Per germline, CDR1 SNHLY and CDR2 FYNNEI. V dropped 8 bases and J dropped 5; count of bases not matched to a gene: 11. The CDR3 sequence is 15 residues long. CDR3 coding DNA: TGTGCCAGCGGACGACAGGGGATAGGCGATCAGCCCCAGCATTTT. The encoded protein is CASGRQGIGDQPQHF.

Here the CDR3 DNA reads TGTGCCAGCAGCCCTGACAGGGGCCTTCTCAATGAGCAGTTCTTC. Translated, it gives CASSPDRGLLNEQFF. The J gene is TRBJ2-1, the V gene TRBV14; 8 bases line up with TRBD1. The ends lost 4 bases at V and 6 bases at J; junction bases unmatched: 8. CDR1 SGHDN and CDR2 FVKESK come from the germline V gene. The CDR3 spans 15 residues.